This passage covers 11 T cell receptor beta chains from one sample sequenced in a study of blood T cell repertoires in COVID-19. Measured with immunoSEQ multiplex PCR; TCRdb has only the in-frame clones, and not every one. Of 150,000 to 200,000 clones in the sample, approximately 85% were seen once. Sequencing input: peripheral blood. The receptors shown here come from a woman of 80 years or more with acute or convalescent COVID-19.

The V gene is TRBV4-3, the J gene TRBJ1-6; D might be TRBD1 (5 bases). Between the trimmed V and J ends, which lost 0 bases and 10 bases, there was a span of 13 bases. This CDR3 comprises 15 residues. Germline V lookup: CDR1 LGHNA, CDR2 YSLEER. The CDR3 region is CASSQDLAGMSPLHF. In nucleotides, the CDR3 is TGCGCCAGCAGCCAAGACCTGGCAGGGATGTCACCCCTCCACTTT.

V gene TRBV28 combines with J gene TRBJ1-4; maybe TRBD1 (5 bases). V was cut by 9 bases and J by 2 bases, with 13 bases left in between. The CDR3 totals 14 residues. The germline gives CDR1 MDHEN, CDR2 SYDVKM. CDR3 nucleotide sequence: TGTGCCAGTACCCGGGCAGGGACTAATGAAAAACTGTTTTTT. It translates to CASTRAGTNEKLFF.

The chain links TRBV11-2 to TRBJ2-7; D unresolved. The V gene's germline CDR1 is SGHAT and CDR2 FQNNGV. The CDR3 consists of 12 residues. V was pared by 4 bases and J by 7 bases, with 11 bases between. CDR3 region: CASSSSRKEQYF. The CDR3 nucleotides read TGTGCCAGCAGCTCCTCCAGGAAAGAGCAGTACTTC.

The chain combines TRBV18 with TRBJ1-2, with TRBD1 matching over 7 bases. With 4 bases clipped from V and 3 bases from J, the junction kept 5 bases outside the gene matches. The germline V gene has CDR1 KGHSH and CDR2 LQKENI. The CDR3 is 14 amino acids. The CDR3 nucleotides read TGTGCCAGCTCACTCGGACAGGACCACTATGGCTACACCTTC. It is translated as CASSLGQDHYGYTF.

This clone was found once. The V call is TRBV7-9, the J call TRBJ1-1; no clear D gene. V lost 4 bases, J lost 6 bases, and 6 bases lay in between. The CDR3 contains 11 residues. The germline CDR1 and CDR2 sequences are SEHNR and FQNEAQ (reference sequence). CDR3 nucleotide sequence: TGTGCCAGCAGCTCGGGGTCTGAAGCTTTCTTT. Residues: CASSSGSEAFF.

The chain recombines TRBV3-1 (or the pseudogene TRBV3-2) with TRBJ2-7, with TRBD1 matching 8 bases. The germline CDR1 and CDR2 sequences are LGHDT and YNNKEL (reference sequence). The CDR3 covers 14 residues. Losses at the gene ends were 5 bases for V and 1 base for J; bases not matched to a gene: 4. The DNA of the CDR3 is TGTGCCAGCAGCGTCCGGGACAGGTCCTACGAGCAGTACTTC. This translates into CASSVRDRSYEQYF.

CDR3 DNA: TGTGCCAGCAGCTTCCGGACTAGCGGAATTAGCACAGATACGCAGTATTTT. It is translated as CASSFRTSGISTDTQYF. The genes are TRBV7-9 and TRBJ2-3; 10 nucleotides agree with TRBD2. With V trimmed by 3 bases and J by 0 bases, 6 bases remained unmatched. CDR1 and CDR2 (germline): SEHNR, FQNEAQ (reference sequence). The length of the CDR3 is 17 residues.

The chain has TRBV6-5 and TRBJ1-1; D unresolved. The CDR3 consists of 15 residues. Germline assignment: CDR1 MNHEY and CDR2 SVGAGI. Trimming took 0 bases from V and 4 from J, leaving 12 bases between them. The CDR3 spells CASSYSIGGSTEAFF. The CDR3, as DNA: TGTGCCAGCAGTTACTCGATAGGAGGGAGCACTGAAGCTTTCTTT.

The gene calls are TRBV18 and TRBJ2-1, with TRBD2 matching 10 bases. V was pared by 6 bases and J by 1 base, with 12 bases of the junction left unmatched. The V gene's germline CDR1 is KGHSH and CDR2 LQKENI. This CDR3 has 18 amino acids. Here the CDR3 reads CASSPGLAEAASYNEQFF. CDR3 bases: TGTGCCAGCTCTCCCGGACTAGCGGAGGCGGCATCCTACAATGAGCAGTTCTTC.

This clone was seen only a few times. V is TRBV7-8 and J is TRBJ1-2, with D possibly TRBD1 on 6 matching bases. Trimming took 5 bases from V and 8 from J, leaving 18 bases between them. Germline V gene data show CDR1 as SGHVS and CDR2 as FQNEAQ. This CDR3 contains 14 residues. CDR3 sequence (DNA): TGTGCCAGCAGCCAGGGGCTGGGAGGTATAGGCTACACCTTC. Translated: CASSQGLGGIGYTF.

The chain recombines TRBV3-1 (or the pseudogene TRBV3-2) with TRBJ2-7, with 7 bases fitting TRBD1. Germline CDR1 is LGHDT and CDR2 is YNNKEL (reference sequence). The V segment lost 0 bases and the J segment 3 bases; nucleotides outside the gene matches: 5. The CDR3 is 15 residues long. The CDR3 DNA follows: TGTGCCAGCAGCCAAGAACCGGGACAGATCTACGAGCAGTACTTC. Its protein product is CASSQEPGQIYEQYF.